This T cell receptor (beta chain) emerged from a study of blood T cell repertoires in COVID-19. Original methodology: Nucleated cell counts were estimated from reference gene primer amplification. Clones were read by immunoSEQ multiplex PCR, and TCRdb kept only the in-frame ones, dropping some. From that table come the V and J calls and clone size; the DNA was used to work out D and trimming. Among about 98,000 clones listed, approximately 79% were seen once. CDR1 and CDR2 from the germline V gene are SGHTA and FQGNSA. The CDR3 runs to 13 residues. Losses at the gene ends were 5 bases for V and 3 bases for J; bases not matched to a gene: 4.

The J gene is TRBJ2-7, the V gene TRBV7-2; TRBD1 matches at 7 bases. This clonotype was sampled from a man aged 65-85 years with active or convalescent COVID-19. Sequenced sample: peripheral blood. The chain's CDR3 is CASSRRQGYEQYF. CDR3 bases: TGTGCCAGCAGCCGCCGACAGGGCTACGAGCAGTACTTC.